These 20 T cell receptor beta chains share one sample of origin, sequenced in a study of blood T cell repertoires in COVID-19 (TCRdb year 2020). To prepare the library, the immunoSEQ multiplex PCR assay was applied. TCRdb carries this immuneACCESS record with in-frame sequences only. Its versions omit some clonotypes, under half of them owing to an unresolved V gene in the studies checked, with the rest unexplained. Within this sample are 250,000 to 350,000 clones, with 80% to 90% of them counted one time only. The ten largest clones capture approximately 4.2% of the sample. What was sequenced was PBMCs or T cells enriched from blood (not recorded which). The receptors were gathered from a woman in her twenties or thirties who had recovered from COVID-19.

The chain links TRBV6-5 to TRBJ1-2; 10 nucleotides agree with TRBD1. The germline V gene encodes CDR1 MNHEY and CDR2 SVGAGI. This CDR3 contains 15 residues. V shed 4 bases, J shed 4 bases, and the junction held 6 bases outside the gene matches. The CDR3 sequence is CASSSGRDRGYGYTF. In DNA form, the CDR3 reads TGTGCCAGCAGTTCGGGCCGGGACAGGGGCTATGGCTACACCTTC.

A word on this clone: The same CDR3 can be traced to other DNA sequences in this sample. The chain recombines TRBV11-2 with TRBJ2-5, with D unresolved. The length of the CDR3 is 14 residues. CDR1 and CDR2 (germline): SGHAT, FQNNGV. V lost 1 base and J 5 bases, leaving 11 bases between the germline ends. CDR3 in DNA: TGTGCCAGCAGCTTAGGCGCCCTGGAGGAGACCCAGTACTTC. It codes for CASSLGALEETQYF.

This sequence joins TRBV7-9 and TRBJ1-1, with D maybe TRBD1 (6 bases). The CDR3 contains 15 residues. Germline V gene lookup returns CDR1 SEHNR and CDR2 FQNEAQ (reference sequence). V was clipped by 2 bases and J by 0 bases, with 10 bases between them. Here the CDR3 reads CASSLSGHMNTEAFF. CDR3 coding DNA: TGTGCCAGCAGCTTATCGGGACATATGAACACTGAAGCTTTCTTT.

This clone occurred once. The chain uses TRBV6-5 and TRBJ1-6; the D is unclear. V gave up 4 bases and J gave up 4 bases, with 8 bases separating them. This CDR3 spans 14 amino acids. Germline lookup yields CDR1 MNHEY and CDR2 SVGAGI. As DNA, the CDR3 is TGTGCCAGCAGTTTGGGCAGATATAATTCACCCCTCCACTTT. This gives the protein CASSLGRYNSPLHF.

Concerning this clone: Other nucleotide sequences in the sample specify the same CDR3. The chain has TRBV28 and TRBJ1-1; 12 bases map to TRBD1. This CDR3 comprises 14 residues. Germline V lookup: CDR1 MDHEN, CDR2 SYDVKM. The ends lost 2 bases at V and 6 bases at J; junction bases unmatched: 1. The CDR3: CASSLGTGGSEAFF. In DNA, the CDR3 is TGTGCCAGCAGTTTAGGGACAGGGGGCTCTGAAGCTTTCTTT.

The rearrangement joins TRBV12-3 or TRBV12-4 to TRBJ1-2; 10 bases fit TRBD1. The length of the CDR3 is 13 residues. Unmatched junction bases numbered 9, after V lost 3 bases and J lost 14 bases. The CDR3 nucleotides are TGTGCCAGCAGTTTTAAATACGGGACAGGGGAGACCTTC. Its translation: CASSFKYGTGETF.

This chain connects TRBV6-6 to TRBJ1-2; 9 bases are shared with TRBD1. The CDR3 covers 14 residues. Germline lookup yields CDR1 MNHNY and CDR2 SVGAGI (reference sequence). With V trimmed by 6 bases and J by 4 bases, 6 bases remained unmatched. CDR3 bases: TGTGCCAGCAGGTTACAGGGGGCTGGCTATGGCTACACCTTC. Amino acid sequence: CASRLQGAGYGYTF.

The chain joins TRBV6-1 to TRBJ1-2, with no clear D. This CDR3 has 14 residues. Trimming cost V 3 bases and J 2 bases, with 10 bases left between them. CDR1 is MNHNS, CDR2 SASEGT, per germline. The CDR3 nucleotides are TGTGCCAGCAGTGAGAGTCGGGGAAACTATGGCTACACCTTC. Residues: CASSESRGNYGYTF.

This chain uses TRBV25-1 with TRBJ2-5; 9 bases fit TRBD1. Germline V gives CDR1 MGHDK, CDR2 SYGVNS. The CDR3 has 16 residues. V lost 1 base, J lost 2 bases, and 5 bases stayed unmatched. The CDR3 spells CASSELGGQGQETQYF. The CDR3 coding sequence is TGTGCCAGCAGTGAATTAGGGGGACAGGGACAAGAGACCCAGTACTTC.

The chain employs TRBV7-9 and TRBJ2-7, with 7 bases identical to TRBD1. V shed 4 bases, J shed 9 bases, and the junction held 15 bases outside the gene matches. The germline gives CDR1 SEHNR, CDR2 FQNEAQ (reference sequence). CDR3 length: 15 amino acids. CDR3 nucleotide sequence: TGTGCCAGCAGCTCGCAAATCGACAGGGTGGTTGGGCAGTACTTC. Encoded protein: CASSSQIDRVVGQYF. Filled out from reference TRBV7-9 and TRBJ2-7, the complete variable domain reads DTGVSQNPRHKITKRGQNVTFRCDPISEHNRLYWYRQTLGQGPEFLTYFQNEAQLEKSRLLSDRFSAERPKGSFSTLEIQRTEQGDSAMYLCASSSQIDRVVGQYFGPGTRLTVT.

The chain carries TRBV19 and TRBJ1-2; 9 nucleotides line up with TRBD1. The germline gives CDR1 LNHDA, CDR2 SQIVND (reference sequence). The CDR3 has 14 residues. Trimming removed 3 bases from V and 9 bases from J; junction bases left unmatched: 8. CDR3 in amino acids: CASSITGTGKRYTF. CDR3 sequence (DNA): TGTGCCAGTAGTATTACGGGGACAGGGAAGCGCTACACCTTC.

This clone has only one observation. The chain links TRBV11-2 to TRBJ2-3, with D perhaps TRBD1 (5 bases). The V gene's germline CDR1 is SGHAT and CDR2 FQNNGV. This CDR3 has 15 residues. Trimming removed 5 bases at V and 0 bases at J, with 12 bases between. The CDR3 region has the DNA TGTGCCAGCAGCATACAGGCCACTAGCACAGATACGCAGTATTTT. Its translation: CASSIQATSTDTQYF.

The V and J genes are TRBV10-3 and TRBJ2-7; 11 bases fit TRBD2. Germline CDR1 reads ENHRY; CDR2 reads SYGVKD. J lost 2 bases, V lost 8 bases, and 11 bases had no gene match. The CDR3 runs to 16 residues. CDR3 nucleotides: TGTGCCATCGACGGGACTAGCGGAGGGAGTACCTACGAGCAGTACTTC. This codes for CAIDGTSGGSTYEQYF.

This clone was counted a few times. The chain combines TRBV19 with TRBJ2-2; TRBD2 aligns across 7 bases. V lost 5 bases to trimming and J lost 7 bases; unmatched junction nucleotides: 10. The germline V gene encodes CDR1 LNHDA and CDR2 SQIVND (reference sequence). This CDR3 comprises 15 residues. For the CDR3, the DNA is TGTGCCAGTAGTCCCCTTACTAGCGACGGCGGGGAGCTGTTTTTT. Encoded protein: CASSPLTSDGGELFF. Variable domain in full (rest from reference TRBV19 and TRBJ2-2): DGGITQSPKYLFRKEGQNVTLSCEQNLNHDAMYWYRQDPGQGLRLIYYSQIVNDFQKGDIAEGYSVSREKKESFPLTVTSAQKNPTAFYLCASSPLTSDGGELFFGEGSRLTVL.

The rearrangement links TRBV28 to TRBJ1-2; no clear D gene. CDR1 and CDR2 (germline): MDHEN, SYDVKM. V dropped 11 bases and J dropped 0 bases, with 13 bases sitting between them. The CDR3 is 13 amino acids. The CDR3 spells CAAENWSNYGYTF. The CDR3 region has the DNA TGTGCCGCGGAAAATTGGTCTAACTATGGCTACACCTTC.

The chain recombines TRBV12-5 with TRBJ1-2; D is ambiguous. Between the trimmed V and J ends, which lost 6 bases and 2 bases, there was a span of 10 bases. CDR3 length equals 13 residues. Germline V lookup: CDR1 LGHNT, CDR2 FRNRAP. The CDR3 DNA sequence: TGTGCTAGTGGCCCAAGCCCGAACTATGGCTACACCTTC. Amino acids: CASGPSPNYGYTF.

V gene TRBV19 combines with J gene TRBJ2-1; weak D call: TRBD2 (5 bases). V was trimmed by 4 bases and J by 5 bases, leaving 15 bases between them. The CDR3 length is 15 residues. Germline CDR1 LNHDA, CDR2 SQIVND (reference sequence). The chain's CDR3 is CASSKLGPSNNEQFF. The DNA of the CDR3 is TGTGCCAGTAGTAAACTAGGCCCTTCGAACAATGAGCAGTTCTTC.

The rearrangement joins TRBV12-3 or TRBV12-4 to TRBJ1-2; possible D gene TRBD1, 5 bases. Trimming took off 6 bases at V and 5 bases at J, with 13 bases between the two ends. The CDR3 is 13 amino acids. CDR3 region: CASSRVRGYGYTF. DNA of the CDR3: TGTGCCAGCAGCAGGGTGCGGGGATATGGCTACACCTTC.

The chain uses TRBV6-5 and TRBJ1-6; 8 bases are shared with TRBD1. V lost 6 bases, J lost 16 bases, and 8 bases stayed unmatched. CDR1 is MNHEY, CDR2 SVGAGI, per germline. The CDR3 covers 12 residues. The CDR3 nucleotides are TGTGCCAGCAGCGCGACCACAGGGGGACTCCACTTT. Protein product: CASSATTGGLHF.

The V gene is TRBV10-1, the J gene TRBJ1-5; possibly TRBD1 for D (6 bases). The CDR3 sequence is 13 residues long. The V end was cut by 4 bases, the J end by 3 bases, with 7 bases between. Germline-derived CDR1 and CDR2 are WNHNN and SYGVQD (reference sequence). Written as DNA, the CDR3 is TGCGCCAGCAGTGGGACAGACAATCAGCCCCAGCATTTT. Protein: CASSGTDNQPQHF.